Each of the 15 T cell receptor beta chains below was sequenced from the same sample in a study of T cell responses to AZD1222 COVID-19 vaccine (dated by TCRdb to the early 2020s). Explained via the paper, the time point label denotes: baseline before first vaccination. Libraries were built with the immunoSEQ multiplex PCR assay. Here the immuneACCESS table is served through TCRdb, limited to in-frame sequences with V and J called. Missing clones are a known gap in these copies; in checked studies unresolved V genes cover under half, and the rest lacks a known reason. The sample table shows about 53,000 clones, and roughly 80% are seen once. The top ten clonotypes cover around 27% of the sample. Sequenced material: peripheral blood, taken on day 0 of AZD1222 vaccination. The receptors were gathered from an adult in good health.

V and J are TRBV3-1 (or the pseudogene TRBV3-2) and TRBJ2-5; 7 bases agree with TRBD2. The germline gives CDR1 LGHDT, CDR2 YNNKEL (reference sequence). The CDR3 extends over 14 amino acids. Unmatched junction bases numbered 4, after V lost 4 bases and J lost 2 bases. CDR3 in amino acids: CASSRRGGQETQYF. DNA of the CDR3: TGTGCCAGCAGCCGACGGGGAGGGCAAGAGACCCAGTACTTC.

CDR3 bases: TGTGCCAGCAGCAATGTGGGGGCAGTCGGCGAGCAGTACTTC. This codes for CASSNVGAVGEQYF. The chain recombines TRBV6-2 or TRBV6-3 with TRBJ2-7, with D perhaps TRBD1 (6 bases). The germline V gene encodes CDR1 MNHEY and CDR2 SVGEGT. Trimming removed 6 bases from V and 6 bases from J, with 18 bases in between. The CDR3 totals 14 residues.

The CDR3 coding sequence is TGCGCCAGCAGCTCCCTGGGGACTAGCGGGAGGGCCTTGGGAGATACGCAGTATTTT. Its protein is CASSSLGTSGRALGDTQYF. The chain links TRBV5-1 to TRBJ2-3, with 16 positions matching TRBD2. CDR3 size: 19 residues. After removal of 3 bases from V and 5 bases from J, the junction contained 12 bases not matched to a gene. Germline CDR1 SGHRS, CDR2 YFSETQ.

The chain recombines TRBV2 with TRBJ1-6; maybe TRBD1 (6 bases). CDR3 length equals 14 residues. Germline V gene sequence: CDR1 SNHLY, CDR2 FYNNEI. V gave up 5 bases and J gave up 4 bases, with 9 bases separating them. CDR3 sequence (DNA): TGTGCCAGCAGTACAGGGAGATATAATTCACCCCTCCACTTT. The encoded protein is CASSTGRYNSPLHF.

The genes are TRBV9 and TRBJ2-3; possible D gene TRBD2, 5 bases. CDR1 SGDLS and CDR2 YYNGEE come from the germline V gene. V lost 0 bases and J 2 bases, leaving 16 bases between the germline ends. The CDR3 covers 17 residues. The CDR3 sequence: CASSVALYEGPTDTQYF. The CDR3 DNA reads as TGTGCCAGCAGCGTAGCTCTTTACGAGGGTCCCACAGATACGCAGTATTTT.

The V gene is TRBV15, the J gene TRBJ1-1; D might be TRBD1 (5 bases). Germline lookup yields CDR1 LNHNV and CDR2 YYDKDF (reference sequence). This CDR3 contains 15 residues. V was pared by 1 base and J by 5 bases, with 14 bases between. DNA for the CDR3: TGTGCCACCAGCAGAGGGCCCAGGGATAGGACTGAAGCTTTCTTT. This sequence encodes CATSRGPRDRTEAFF.

This clone has more than one count but fewer than ten. CDR3 coding DNA: TGTGCCAGCAGTGACTCTAGCGGCTCCTACAATGAGCAGTTCTTC. Translated: CASSDSSGSYNEQFF. This chain joins TRBV6-4 and TRBJ2-1; D might be TRBD2 (6 bases). The germline V and J ends were trimmed by 0 bases and 0 bases, with 6 bases remaining between them. This CDR3 contains 15 residues. Germline V gene sequence: CDR1 MRHNA, CDR2 SNTAGT.

The chain uses TRBV7-8 and TRBJ1-5, with D possibly being TRBD1 (5 bases). Trimming stripped 5 bases from V and 1 base from J, with 15 bases between. The CDR3 extends over 16 amino acids. Germline CDR1 reads SGHVS; CDR2 reads FQNEAQ. In DNA form, the CDR3 reads TGTGCCAGCAGCCGGTATGGGGGTTGGAGCAATCAGCCCCAGCATTTT. This codes for CASSRYGGWSNQPQHF. The variable domain in full, completed from reference TRBV7-8 and TRBJ1-5, reads GAGVSQSPRYKVAKRGQDVALRCDPISGHVSLFWYQQALGQGPEFLTYFQNEAQLDKSGLPSDRFFAERPEGSVSTLKIQRTQQEDSAVYLCASSRYGGWSNQPQHFGDGTRLSIL.

This clone has just a few counts. This chain connects TRBV11-2 to TRBJ2-7; D may be TRBD2 (5 bases). The CDR3 spans 14 residues. Trimming removed 3 bases from V and 5 bases from J, with 14 bases in between. Germline CDR1 reads SGHAT; CDR2 reads FQNNGV. The CDR3 nucleotides are TGTGCCAGCAGCTTGGATAGGGAGAACAACGAGCAGTACTTC. It is translated as CASSLDRENNEQYF. Using reference TRBV11-2 and TRBJ2-7 for the parts outside the CDR3, the full variable domain is EAGVAQSPRYKIIEKRQSVAFWCNPISGHATLYWYQQILGQGPKLLIQFQNNGVVDDSQLPKDRFSAERLKGVDSTLKIQPAKLEDSAVYLCASSLDRENNEQYFGPGTRLTVT.

V usage is TRBV18 and J usage is TRBJ2-5; 7 bases agree with TRBD2. The CDR3 totals 14 residues. V was pared by 6 bases and J by 5 bases, with 9 bases of the junction left unmatched. Germline V lookup: CDR1 KGHSH, CDR2 LQKENI. This chain's CDR3 is CASSPSGDLETQYF. The CDR3 DNA sequence: TGTGCCAGCTCCCCTAGCGGAGACCTGGAGACCCAGTACTTC. Looking up the rest from reference TRBV18 and TRBJ2-5 gives the full variable domain: NAGVMQNPRHLVRRRGQEARLRCSPMKGHSHVYWYRQLPEEGLKFMVYLQKENIIDESGMPKERFSAEFPKEGPSILRIQQVVRGDSAAYFCASSPSGDLETQYFGPGTRLLVL.

This chain links TRBV30 with TRBJ1-6; D perhaps matches TRBD1 (5 bases). This CDR3 region has 13 residues. CDR1 and CDR2 from the germline V gene are GTSNPN and SVGIG (reference sequence). V lost 0 bases and J lost 11, with 11 bases in between. The CDR3, as DNA: TGTGCCTGGAGTGTACAGGAGGTCGCACCCCTCCACTTT. It translates to CAWSVQEVAPLHF.

This chain joins TRBV27 and TRBJ1-2; TRBD1 matches at 7 bases. The germline gives CDR1 MNHEY, CDR2 SMNVEV (reference sequence). V lost 5 bases to trimming and J lost 8 bases; unmatched junction nucleotides: 14. This CDR3 is 15 amino acids long. The CDR3 sequence is CASSTLATGTRGYTF. The CDR3, as DNA: TGTGCCAGCAGTACCCTCGCGACAGGGACGAGAGGCTACACCTTC.

The CDR3 sequence is CASSFSSGRAREQYF. CDR3 coding DNA: TGTGCCAGCAGTTTTAGTAGCGGGAGGGCTCGGGAGCAGTACTTC. The J gene is TRBJ2-7, the V gene TRBV27; 11 nucleotides agree with TRBD2. Trimming cost V 3 bases and J 7 bases; bases outside gene matches: 8. The germline CDR1 and CDR2 sequences are MNHEY and SMNVEV (reference sequence). This CDR3 region has 15 residues.

The V and J genes are TRBV19 and TRBJ2-3, with TRBD2 identical over 10 bases. The V and J ends lost 6 bases and 5 bases, in that order; junction bases with no gene match: 14. This CDR3 contains 17 residues. CDR1 is LNHDA, CDR2 SQIVND, per germline (reference sequence). CDR3: CASSKSSLAGQGDTQYF. The CDR3 DNA is TGTGCCAGTAGCAAATCCTCACTAGCGGGGCAGGGAGATACGCAGTATTTT.

This clone was recorded a few times. The J gene is TRBJ1-2, the V gene TRBV24-1, with TRBD1 identical over 7 bases. From germline, CDR1 is KGHDR and CDR2 SFDVKD. Trimming at V came to 6 bases and at J to 2 bases, leaving 5 bases not matched to a gene. CDR3 length: 14 residues. CDR3 sequence: CATSHDRANYGYTF. Here the CDR3 DNA reads TGTGCCACCAGTCATGACAGGGCAAACTATGGCTACACCTTC.